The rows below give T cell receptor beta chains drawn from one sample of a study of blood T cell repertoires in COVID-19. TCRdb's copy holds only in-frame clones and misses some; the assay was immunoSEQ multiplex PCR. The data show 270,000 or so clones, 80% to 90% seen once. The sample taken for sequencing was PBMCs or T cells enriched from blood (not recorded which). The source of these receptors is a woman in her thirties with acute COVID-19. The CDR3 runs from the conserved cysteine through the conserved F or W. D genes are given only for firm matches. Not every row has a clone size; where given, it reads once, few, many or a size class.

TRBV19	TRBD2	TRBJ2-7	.	TGTGCCAGTAGTACGGGACTATTCTACGAGCAGTACTTC	CASSTGLFYEQYF
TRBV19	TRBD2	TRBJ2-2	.	TGTGCCAGTAGTAGCGGGAGTATCTCCGGGGAGCTGTTTTTT	CASSSGSISGELFF
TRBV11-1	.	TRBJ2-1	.	TGTGCCAGCATCCCGGGTAATAGCGGAGCCTACAATGAGCAGTTCTTC	CASIPGNSGAYNEQFF
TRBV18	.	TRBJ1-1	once	TGTGCCAGCTCACCCCCGATGAGGGATGAAGCTTTCTTT	CASSPPMRDEAFF
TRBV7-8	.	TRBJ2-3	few	TGTGCCAGCAGCTTAGGATCGGCAGATACGCAGTATTTT	CASSLGSADTQYF
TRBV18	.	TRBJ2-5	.	TGTGCCAGCTCACCGCGGTCCTCCCAAGAGACCCAGTACTTC	CASSPRSSQETQYF
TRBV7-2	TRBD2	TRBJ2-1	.	TGTGCCAGCAGTCGGGACTACGGCTCCTACAATGAGCAGTTCTTC	CASSRDYGSYNEQFF
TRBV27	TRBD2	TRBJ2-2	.	TGTGCCAGCAGCCTGGGGGCTAGCGGGAGGGTTCCCCCATTCCCTGGCACCGGGGAGCTGTTTTTT	CASSLGASGRVPPFPGTGELFF
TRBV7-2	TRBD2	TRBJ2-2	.	TGTGCCAGCAGCTTAACTAGCGGGAACACCGGGGAGCTGTTTTTT	CASSLTSGNTGELFF
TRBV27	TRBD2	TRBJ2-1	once	TGTGCCAGCAGTTCTAGCGGGAGGGCCCCCGGGGATGAGCAGTTCTTC	CASSSSGRAPGDEQFF
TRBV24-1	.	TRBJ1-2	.	TGTGCCACCAGTGATCAGAACTATGGCTACACCTTC	CATSDQNYGYTF
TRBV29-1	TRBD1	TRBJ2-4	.	TGCAGCGTTGAAGTGGACAGGGACAACATTCAGTACTTC	CSVEVDRDNIQYF
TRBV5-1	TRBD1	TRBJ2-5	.	TGCGCCAGCACCGGAGGGACAGGGCTAATGGATGGAGAGACCCAGTACTTC	CASTGGTGLMDGETQYF
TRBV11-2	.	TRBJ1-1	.	TGTGCCAGCAGAAACTACGGGACTGAAGCTTTCTTT	CASRNYGTEAFF
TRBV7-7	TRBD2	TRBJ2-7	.	TGTGCCAGCAGCCCCCTAGCGGGAGGGCCCGGCGAGCAGTACTTC	CASSPLAGGPGEQYF
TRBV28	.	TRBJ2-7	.	TGTGCCAGCAGTTTCGGGACTGGGTACGAGCAGTACTTC	CASSFGTGYEQYF
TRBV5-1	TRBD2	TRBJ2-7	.	TGCGCCAGCAGTTCGGTCGGGGAGGGAATCTACGAGCAGTACTTC	CASSSVGEGIYEQYF
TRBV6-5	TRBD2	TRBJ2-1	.	TGTGCCAGCAGTTACTTTAGCGGGGCCTACAATGAGCAGTTCTTC	CASSYFSGAYNEQFF
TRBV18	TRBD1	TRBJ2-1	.	TGTGCCAGCTCACCAAGGGACAGGGAGAACAATGAGCAGTTCTTC	CASSPRDRENNEQFF
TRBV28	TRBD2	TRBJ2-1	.	TGTGCCAGCAGTTTTAGCGGGACTAGCGGGAGGGGGGAGCAGTTCTTC	CASSFSGTSGRGEQFF
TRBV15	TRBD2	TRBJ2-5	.	TGTGCCACCAGCGGTGGACTAGCGGGACCTAAAGAGACCCAGTACTTC	CATSGGLAGPKETQYF
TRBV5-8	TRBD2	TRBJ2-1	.	TGTGCCAGCAGCTCAAGACTAGCGGGAGGATACGGCAATGAGCAGTTCTTC	CASSSRLAGGYGNEQFF
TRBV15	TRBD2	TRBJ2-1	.	TGTGCCACCAGCGGAGTCGGATCTAGCGGGCCGAACAATGAGCAGTTCTTC	CATSGVGSSGPNNEQFF
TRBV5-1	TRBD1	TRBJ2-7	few	TGCGCCAGCAGCGTGGGGACAGGAAAAAATACCTACGAGCAGTACTTC	CASSVGTGKNTYEQYF
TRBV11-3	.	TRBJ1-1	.	TGTGCCAGCAGCTTAGAAGGGGGACAAAACACTGAAGCTTTCTTT	CASSLEGGQNTEAFF
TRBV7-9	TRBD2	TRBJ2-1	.	TGTGCCAGCAGCCATAGCGGGAGAGGCAATGAGCAGTTCTTC	CASSHSGRGNEQFF
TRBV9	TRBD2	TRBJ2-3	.	TGTGCCAGCAGCCCGACGGGGCTAGCGGGAACAGATACGCAGTATTTT	CASSPTGLAGTDTQYF
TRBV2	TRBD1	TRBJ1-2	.	TGTGCCAGCAGTACCGACAGGGTCGGAGGCTACACCTTC	CASSTDRVGGYTF
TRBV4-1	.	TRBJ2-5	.	TGCGCCAGCAGCCAAGTTGGGGCAGGGGAGACCCAGTACTTC	CASSQVGAGETQYF
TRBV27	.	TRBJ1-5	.	TGTGCCAGCAGTTTTAAGCAGACAGCAAATAGCAATCAGCCCCAGCATTTT	CASSFKQTANSNQPQHF
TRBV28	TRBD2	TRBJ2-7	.	TGTGCCAGCAGTGGGACTCTTAGCGGGACATACTACGAGCAGTACTTC	CASSGTLSGTYYEQYF
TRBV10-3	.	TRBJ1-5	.	TGTGCCATCAGTGAGTCGATCCAGGACAGACAGCCCCAGCATTTT	CAISESIQDRQPQHF
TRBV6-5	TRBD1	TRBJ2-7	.	TGTGCCAGCAGTTACTCCGGGACAGGGAGGTACGAGCAGTACTTC	CASSYSGTGRYEQYF
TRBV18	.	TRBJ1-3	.	TGTGCCAGCTCACCTCAGGGAGGGTACTCTGGAAACACCATATATTTT	CASSPQGGYSGNTIYF
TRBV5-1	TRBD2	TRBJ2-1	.	TGCGCCAGTGAAGCGGGAGGGGGCAATGAGCAGTTCTTC	CASEAGGGNEQFF
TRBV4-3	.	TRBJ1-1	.	TGCGCCAGCAGCCAAGATATCCGGAGGGACACTGAAGCTTTCTTT	CASSQDIRRDTEAFF
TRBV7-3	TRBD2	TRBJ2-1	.	TGTGCCAGCAGCTTAGGGGGACTAGCGGGAGAGGAGCAGTTCTTC	CASSLGGLAGEEQFF
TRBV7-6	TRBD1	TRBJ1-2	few	TGTGCCAGCAGCCCCTATCCCGGGGACAGGGTGCTAGGCTACACCTTC	CASSPYPGDRVLGYTF
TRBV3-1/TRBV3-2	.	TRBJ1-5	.	TGTGCCAGCAGCCAAGCAAATCAGCCCCAGCATTTT	CASSQANQPQHF
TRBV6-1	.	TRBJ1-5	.	TGTGCCAGCAGTGAAGCGGGGGGTTATAGCAATCAGCCCCAGCATTTT	CASSEAGGYSNQPQHF
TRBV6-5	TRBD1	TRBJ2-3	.	TGTGCCAGTTCACCAAGGGGGCTGGATACGCAGTATTTT	CASSPRGLDTQYF
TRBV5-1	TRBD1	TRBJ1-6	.	TGCGCCAGCAGCTATTCCGGGACAGGCTATAATTCACCCCTCCACTTT	CASSYSGTGYNSPLHF
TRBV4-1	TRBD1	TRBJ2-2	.	TGCGCCAGCAGCCAGGTGCCGGGACAGGACACCGGGGAGCTGTTTTTT	CASSQVPGQDTGELFF
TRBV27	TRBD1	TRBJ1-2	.	TGTGCCAGCAGACCTTCTACCGGGACAGGGGCTGGCTACACCTTC	CASRPSTGTGAGYTF
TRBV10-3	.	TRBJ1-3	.	TGTGCCATCAGATTGGACGGGAACTCTGGAAACACCATATATTTT	CAIRLDGNSGNTIYF
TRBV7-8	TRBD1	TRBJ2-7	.	TGTGCCAGCAGCTTTGAGGCAGGGGGAAGTTACGAGCAGTACTTC	CASSFEAGGSYEQYF
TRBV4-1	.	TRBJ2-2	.	TGCGCCAGCAGCCCCCGAGACTACCAAGCGAACACCGGGGAGCTGTTTTTT	CASSPRDYQANTGELFF